Listed below are T cell receptor beta chains from one sample, sequenced in a study of cytomegalovirus exposure and HLA in healthy donors. TCRdb keeps only in-frame clones here, not all; method: immunoSEQ multiplex PCR. Altogether under 250,000 clones are present, about 80% being singletons, with the ten largest covering 1.5% to 2%. Sequencing input: PBMCs. Every receptor here comes from a young man in good health and CMV-seronegative. Each CDR3 is given with its conserved first and last residue. The order of the fields is V gene, CDR3 length, D gene, J gene, clone size, CDR3 protein, CDR3 DNA. A D gene is named only where the DNA matches it firmly. Part of the rows lack a size; the others show once, few, many or a class for expanded clones.

TRBV28,14,TRBD1,TRBJ2-7,-,CASSLGTEDYEQYF,TGTGCCAGCAGTTTAGGGACAGAGGACTACGAGCAGTACTTC
TRBV6-6,13,-,TRBJ1-1,few,CASTPGEGAEAFF,TGTGCCAGCACCCCTGGGGAGGGCGCTGAAGCTTTCTTT
TRBV2,10,-,TRBJ2-7,once,CASSRWEQYF,TGTGCCAGCTCCCGGTGGGAGCAGTACTTC
TRBV7-6,16,TRBD2,TRBJ2-1,-,CASSPPGLASYNEQFF,TGTGCCAGCAGCCCCCCCGGACTAGCTTCCTACAATGAGCAGTTCTTC
TRBV27,12,-,TRBJ2-3,-,CASSSYTDTQYF,TGTGCCAGCAGTAGCTACACAGATACGCAGTATTTT
TRBV29-1,17,TRBD2,TRBJ2-3,-,CSVATSGRTFGTDTQYF,TGCAGCGTCGCGACTAGCGGGAGAACGTTTGGCACAGATACGCAGTATTTT
TRBV9,22,TRBD2,TRBJ2-1,-,CASSVATPVPGLAGGHYNEQFF,TGTGCCAGCAGCGTAGCCACGCCGGTCCCGGGACTAGCGGGAGGGCACTACAATGAGCAGTTCTTC
TRBV6-4,15,TRBD2,TRBJ2-1,-,CASSPSAGVHNEQFF,TGTGCCAGCAGCCCCTCAGCGGGAGTACACAATGAGCAGTTCTTC
TRBV15,13,-,TRBJ2-1,-,CATSRGVASEQFF,TGTGCCACCAGCAGAGGAGTTGCTAGCGAGCAGTTCTTC
TRBV10-1,18,TRBD2,TRBJ2-7,-,CASSEFTGLAGGGYEQYF,TGCGCCAGCAGTGAATTTACGGGACTAGCGGGAGGTGGCTACGAGCAGTACTTC
TRBV2,15,-,TRBJ1-1,-,CASNSGRGVLTEAFF,TGTGCCAGCAATTCAGGCAGGGGAGTTCTCACTGAAGCTTTCTTT
TRBV5-6,15,-,TRBJ1-5,-,CASSVRRQVGQPQHF,TGTGCCAGCAGCGTACGTCGACAGGTCGGTCAGCCCCAGCATTTT
TRBV10-3,18,TRBD2,TRBJ2-2,-,CAISDQGLAGGYTGELFF,TGTGCCATCAGTGATCAGGGACTAGCGGGAGGTTACACCGGGGAGCTGTTTTTT
TRBV30,17,TRBD2,TRBJ2-2,once,CAWSVQRTSGQTGELFF,TGTGCCTGGAGTGTACAGCGGACTAGCGGTCAAACCGGGGAGCTGTTTTTT
TRBV5-4,15,TRBD1,TRBJ1-1,-,CASSRTGGSGGEAFF,TGTGCCAGCAGCCGGACAGGGGGCTCGGGGGGCGAAGCTTTCTTT
TRBV7-6,15,TRBD1,TRBJ1-5,-,CASSLGQGAWQPQHF,TGTGCCAGCAGCTTGGGACAGGGGGCTTGGCAGCCCCAGCATTTT
TRBV5-1,16,TRBD2,TRBJ2-1,-,CASSSPAGGKYNEQFF,TGCGCCAGCAGCAGTCCAGCGGGGGGGAAATACAATGAGCAGTTCTTC
TRBV7-2,17,-,TRBJ2-1,-,CASSWGPLEYSGNEQFF,TGTGCCAGCAGCTGGGGTCCACTAGAGTATTCCGGCAATGAGCAGTTCTTC
TRBV19,14,TRBD2,TRBJ2-1,-,CASRDSGKGDEQFF,TGTGCCAGTAGAGACAGCGGGAAGGGAGATGAGCAGTTCTTC
TRBV7-9,14,TRBD1,TRBJ2-1,-,CASSPGTDHNEQFF,TGTGCCAGCAGTCCCGGGACAGATCACAATGAGCAGTTCTTC
TRBV29-1,15,-,TRBJ1-2,-,CSVVGQGAIDYGYTF,TGCAGCGTTGTAGGGCAGGGTGCGATTGACTATGGCTACACCTTC
TRBV6-6,15,TRBD1,TRBJ1-1,-,CASSETQGAVTEAFF,TGTGCCAGCAGTGAGACACAGGGGGCGGTCACTGAAGCTTTCTTT
TRBV7-6,15,-,TRBJ2-7,-,CASSLGEGVRVEQYF,TGTGCCAGCAGCTTAGGAGAGGGGGTCAGGGTCGAGCAGTACTTC
TRBV19,14,-,TRBJ2-3,-,CASSIRGITDTQYF,TGTGCCAGTAGTATAAGGGGAATCACAGATACGCAGTATTTT
TRBV30,14,-,TRBJ2-1,-,CAWAPWLSYNEQFF,TGTGCCTGGGCCCCATGGCTCTCCTACAATGAGCAGTTCTTC
TRBV28,13,-,TRBJ1-2,few,CASSLLTDYGYTF,TGTGCCAGCAGTTTATTGACAGACTATGGCTACACCTTC
TRBV7-9,16,TRBD1,TRBJ2-3,-,CASRGYTGVGTDTQYF,TGTGCCAGCAGGGGCTATACAGGGGTTGGAACAGATACGCAGTATTTT
TRBV4-2,16,TRBD1,TRBJ2-5,-,CASSQDRGTGEETQYF,TGTGCCAGCAGCCAAGATCGGGGGACAGGGGAAGAGACCCAGTACTTC
TRBV29-1,12,-,TRBJ1-1,-,CSVGRMNTEAFF,TGCAGCGTTGGCAGAATGAACACTGAAGCTTTCTTT
TRBV9,17,TRBD1,TRBJ2-7,-,CASSVESSGTGRYEQYF,TGTGCCAGCAGCGTAGAAAGTTCCGGGACAGGGAGATACGAGCAGTACTTC
TRBV7-2,16,TRBD2,TRBJ2-3,-,CASTSDLSGFTDTQYF,TGTGCCAGCACCTCAGACCTTAGCGGGTTCACAGATACGCAGTATTTT